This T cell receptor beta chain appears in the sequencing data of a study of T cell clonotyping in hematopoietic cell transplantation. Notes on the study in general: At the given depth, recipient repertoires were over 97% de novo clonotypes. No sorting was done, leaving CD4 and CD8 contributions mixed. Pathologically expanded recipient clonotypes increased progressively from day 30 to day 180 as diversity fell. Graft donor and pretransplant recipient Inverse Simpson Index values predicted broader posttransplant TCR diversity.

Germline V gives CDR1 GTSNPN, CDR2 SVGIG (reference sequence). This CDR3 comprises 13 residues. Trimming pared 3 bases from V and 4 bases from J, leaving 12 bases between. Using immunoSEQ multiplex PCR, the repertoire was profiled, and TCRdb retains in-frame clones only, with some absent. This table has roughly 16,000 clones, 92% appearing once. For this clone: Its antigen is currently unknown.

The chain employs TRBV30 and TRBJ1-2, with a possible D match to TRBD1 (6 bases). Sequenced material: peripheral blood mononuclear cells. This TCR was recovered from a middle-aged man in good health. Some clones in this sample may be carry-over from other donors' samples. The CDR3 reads CAWSSGALYGYTF. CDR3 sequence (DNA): TGTGCCTGGAGCTCAGGGGCCCTCTATGGCTACACCTTC.